The 15 T cell receptor beta chains reported below all come from one sample, sequenced in a study of T cell responses to AZD1222 COVID-19 vaccine. Profiling relied on immunoSEQ multiplex PCR, and the TCRdb table lists in-frame clones only, not all of them. The data contain about 190,000 clones, approximately 90% of them seen just once; the ten biggest clones take up over 0.75%. The sample was peripheral blood, taken on day 0 of AZD1222 vaccination. The source of these receptors is an adult in good health.

This clone is a singleton in its sample. The chain employs TRBV18 and TRBJ2-3; D gene ambiguous. V lost 3 bases to trimming and J lost 2 bases, with 12 bases between them. Germline CDR1 KGHSH, CDR2 LQKENI. This CDR3 comprises 15 residues. The CDR3 spells CASSPDGTTTDTQYF. Here the CDR3 DNA reads TGTGCCAGCTCACCCGATGGCACCACCACAGATACGCAGTATTTT. The full variable domain, rest sourced from reference TRBV18 and TRBJ2-3, is NAGVMQNPRHLVRRRGQEARLRCSPMKGHSHVYWYRQLPEEGLKFMVYLQKENIIDESGMPKERFSAEFPKEGPSILRIQQVVRGDSAAYFCASSPDGTTTDTQYFGPGTRLTVL.

V gene TRBV27 combines with J gene TRBJ2-7; TRBD1 agrees at 9 bases. CDR3 size: 16 residues. Germline CDR1 and CDR2: MNHEY and SMNVEV (reference sequence). With 6 bases clipped from V and 5 bases from J, the junction kept 14 bases outside the gene matches. The CDR3 loop is CASSPDYRGPWNEQYF. Written as DNA, the CDR3 is TGTGCCAGCAGCCCGGACTACAGGGGGCCCTGGAACGAGCAGTACTTC.

This CDR3 reads CASSLSAGGWDTQYF. The CDR3 nucleotides are TGTGCCAGCAGTTTAAGTGCGGGGGGTTGGGATACGCAGTATTTT. The chain couples TRBV27 to TRBJ2-3; 8 positions agree with TRBD2. The CDR3 runs 15 residues. Germline trimming cut 2 bases from V and 6 bases from J; bases unmatched to any gene: 7. Per the germline V gene, CDR1 is MNHEY and CDR2 is SMNVEV (reference sequence).

This chain connects TRBV2 to TRBJ1-4; no firm D call. Germline loops: CDR1 SNHLY, CDR2 FYNNEI. CDR3 length: 13 residues. V lost 8 bases and J 0 bases, leaving 7 bases between the germline ends. CDR3 sequence: CASQQSTNEKLFF. The CDR3 DNA sequence: TGTGCCAGCCAACAGTCAACTAATGAAAAACTGTTTTTT.

The V gene is TRBV18, the J gene TRBJ2-3; the D is unclear. Per the germline V gene, CDR1 is KGHSH and CDR2 is LQKENI. This CDR3 is 13 amino acids long. With 2 bases removed from V and 4 bases from J, the gap between germline ends came to 7 bases. CDR3 in amino acids: CASSPESPDTQYF. As DNA, the CDR3 is TGTGCCAGCTCACCAGAATCCCCAGATACGCAGTATTTT.

This sequence joins TRBV28 and TRBJ2-5; 11 positions match TRBD2. J was trimmed by 5 bases and V by 5 bases; bases with no gene match: 10. The CDR3 extends over 16 amino acids. Germline CDR1 and CDR2: MDHEN and SYDVKM. The CDR3 nucleotides read TGTGCCAGCAGTGACGTTAGCGGGAGGGCCGGGGAGACCCAGTACTTC. This sequence encodes CASSDVSGRAGETQYF.

This clone was detected a few times. The genes are TRBV12-3 or TRBV12-4 and TRBJ1-4, with TRBD1 matching 7 bases. J lost 6 bases, V lost 6 bases, and 4 bases had no gene match. This CDR3 has 13 residues. The CDR3 region is CASRSQGDEKLFF. The CDR3 bases are TGTGCCAGCAGATCCCAGGGGGATGAAAAACTGTTTTTT.

The rearrangement uses TRBV4-2 and TRBJ1-4; possibly TRBD1 for D (5 bases). The CDR3 extends over 17 amino acids. V lost 1 base and J lost 0, with 12 bases in between. Germline-derived CDR1 and CDR2 are LGHNA and YNFKEQ. CDR3 bases: TGTGCCAGCAGCCAAGCCCCGACAGCAGCAACTAATGAAAAACTGTTTTTT. Its protein product is CASSQAPTAATNEKLFF.

The V call is TRBV9, the J call TRBJ1-1; no firm D call. The CDR3 is 17 residues long. The germline CDR1 and CDR2 sequences are SGDLS and YYNGEE. The V end was cut by 2 bases, the J end by 4 bases, with 21 bases between. CDR3 DNA: TGTGCCAGCAGCGTCTACGTCTCGGATGGATCGAGCACTGAAGCTTTCTTT. Translating gives CASSVYVSDGSSTEAFF.

The chain recombines TRBV2 with TRBJ2-7; D possibly corresponds to TRBD1 (6 bases). Germline CDR1 reads SNHLY; CDR2 reads FYNNEI. The CDR3 has 16 amino acids. Deletions cut 6 bases from V and 0 bases from J, with 18 bases between. CDR3 nucleotides: TGTGCCAGCAGCGCAACCGGACAGCTGAGCTCCTACGAGCAGTACTTC. Protein product: CASSATGQLSSYEQYF.

This clone was found a few times. The J gene is TRBJ2-2, the V gene TRBV28; 8 positions agree with TRBD1. V lost 10 bases to trimming and J lost 0 bases; unmatched junction nucleotides: 10. Germline-derived CDR1 and CDR2 are MDHEN and SYDVKM. This CDR3 has 16 residues. This CDR3 reads CATLHPDRANTGELFF. CDR3 nucleotide sequence: TGTGCCACCCTCCACCCGGACAGGGCGAACACCGGGGAGCTGTTTTTT.

The chain recombines TRBV9 with TRBJ1-5, with D possibly being TRBD1 (5 bases). CDR1 and CDR2 (germline): SGDLS, YYNGEE. V lost 3 bases, J lost 9 bases, and 16 bases lay in between. This CDR3 spans 14 amino acids. Written as DNA, the CDR3 is TGTGCCAGCAGCGCCCGAGAGGGGCAAGGGCCCCAGCATTTT. This encodes CASSAREGQGPQHF.

This clone was observed a single time. The chain is built from TRBV27 and TRBJ1-3; 7 positions agree with TRBD1. CDR3 length equals 18 residues. Per germline, CDR1 MNHEY and CDR2 SMNVEV (reference sequence). V was clipped by 0 bases and J by 2 bases; unmatched bases: 10. The CDR3 sequence: CASSLSTRGTETGNTIYF. CDR3 DNA: TGTGCCAGCAGTTTATCCACCCGGGGGACAGAAACTGGAAACACCATATATTTT.

This chain links TRBV27 with TRBJ1-6, with 8 bases that match TRBD1. This CDR3 spans 17 amino acids. Trimming at V came to 7 bases and at J to 2 bases, leaving 10 bases not matched to a gene. From germline, CDR1 is MNHEY and CDR2 SMNVEV (reference sequence). The CDR3 reads CASTRTGNGAYNSPLHF. The CDR3 region has the DNA TGTGCCAGCACTAGGACAGGGAACGGAGCCTATAATTCACCCCTCCACTTT.

This clone is a singleton in its sample. The chain links TRBV2 to TRBJ1-5, with unresolved D. Trimming took off 6 bases at V and 0 bases at J, with 6 bases between the two ends. Germline V gives CDR1 SNHLY, CDR2 FYNNEI. This CDR3 region has 13 residues. This CDR3 is CASSLNSNQPQHF. CDR3 coding DNA: TGTGCCAGCAGCTTAAATAGCAATCAGCCCCAGCATTTT. The full variable domain, rest sourced from reference TRBV2 and TRBJ1-5, is EPEVTQTPSHQVTQMGQEVILRCVPISNHLYFYWYRQILGQKVEFLVSFYNNEISEKSEIFDDQFSVERPDGSNFTLKIRSTKLEDSAMYFCASSLNSNQPQHFGDGTRLSIL.